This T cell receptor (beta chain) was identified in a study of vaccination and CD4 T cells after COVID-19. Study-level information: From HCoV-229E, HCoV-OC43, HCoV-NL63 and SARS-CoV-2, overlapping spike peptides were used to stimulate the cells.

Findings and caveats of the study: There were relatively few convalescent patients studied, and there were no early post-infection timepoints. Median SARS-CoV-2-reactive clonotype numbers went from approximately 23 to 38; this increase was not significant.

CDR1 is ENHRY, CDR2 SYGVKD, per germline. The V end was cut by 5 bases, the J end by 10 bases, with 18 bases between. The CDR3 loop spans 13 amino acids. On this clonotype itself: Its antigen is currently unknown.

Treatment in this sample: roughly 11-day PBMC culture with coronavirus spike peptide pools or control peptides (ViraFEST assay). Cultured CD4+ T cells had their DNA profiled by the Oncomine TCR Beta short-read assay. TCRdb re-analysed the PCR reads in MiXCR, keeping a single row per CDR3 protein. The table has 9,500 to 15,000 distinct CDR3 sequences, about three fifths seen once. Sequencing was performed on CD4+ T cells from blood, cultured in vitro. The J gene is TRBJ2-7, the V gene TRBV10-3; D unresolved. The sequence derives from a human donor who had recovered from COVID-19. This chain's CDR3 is CAISPNEYLSQYF. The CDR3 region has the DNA TGTGCCATCAGTCCCAACGAGTACCTTTCTCAGTACTTC.